One sample yielded the 16 T cell receptor beta chains listed below, sequenced in a study of T cell repertoires in ileal Crohn's disease. Method: immunoSEQ multiplex PCR; TCRdb's copy keeps in-frame clones and lacks some. The top ten hold about 3.4% of the sample, which has 15,000 to 20,000 clones, just over 90% seen once. Sample: ileal tissue. Source of these receptors: an adult with Crohn's disease.

The chain carries TRBV6-1 and TRBJ2-7; 9 bases match TRBD1. The CDR3 runs to 15 residues. V trimming: 5 bases; J trimming: 5 bases; junction bases outside the gene matches: 10. The germline V gene has CDR1 MNHNS and CDR2 SASEGT. The CDR3 is CASSSQGALKHEQYF. The CDR3 DNA is TGTGCCAGCAGTTCACAGGGGGCCCTTAAACACGAGCAGTACTTC.

The chain combines TRBV29-1 with TRBJ1-5; the D is unclear. Trimming left V 8 bases short and J 2 bases short, with 13 bases between. This CDR3 is 13 amino acids long. Germline CDR1 reads SQVTM; CDR2 reads ANQGSEA. CDR3 in amino acids: CSRHRVGNQPQHF. The CDR3 DNA is TGCAGCCGACATCGAGTGGGCAATCAGCCCCAGCATTTT.

This rearrangement joins TRBV4-3 to TRBJ1-1; weak D call: TRBD1 (6 bases). With 3 bases removed from V and 5 bases from J, the gap between germline ends came to 13 bases. CDR1 and CDR2 (germline): LGHNA, YSLEER. CDR3 length: 14 residues. CDR3 nucleotide sequence: TGCGCCAGCAGCCAGGCGACAGGAAGAACTGAAGCTTTCTTT. Translation: CASSQATGRTEAFF.

This chain connects TRBV18 to TRBJ1-1; D perhaps matches TRBD1 (6 bases). Germline values: CDR1 KGHSH, CDR2 LQKENI. The CDR3 loop spans 15 amino acids. Trimming shortened V by 3 bases and J by 0 bases, and 11 bases separated the two germline ends. CDR3 DNA sequence: TGTGCCAGCTCACCTCAGGGACATTTGAACACTGAAGCTTTCTTT. Its protein is CASSPQGHLNTEAFF.

This chain uses TRBV19 with TRBJ2-1; no clear D. The germline V gene has CDR1 LNHDA and CDR2 SQIVND (reference sequence). CDR3 length: 12 residues. V shed 2 bases and J shed 9 bases, with 8 bases lying between them. The CDR3 region is CASSISKREQFF. The CDR3 DNA sequence: TGTGCCAGTAGTATATCTAAACGTGAGCAGTTCTTC.

The chain joins TRBV29-1 to TRBJ2-7, with 9 bases matching TRBD1. Per germline, CDR1 SQVTM and CDR2 ANQGSEA. V trimming: 2 bases; J trimming: 1 base; junction bases outside the gene matches: 3. This CDR3 has 14 amino acids. CDR3 nucleotide sequence: TGCAGCGTTGAAACTGGGACAGGGTCCTACGAGCAGTACTTC. Translating it yields CSVETGTGSYEQYF.

The chain links TRBV5-1 to TRBJ1-4, with TRBD1 matching 9 bases. The CDR3 spans 14 residues. Trimming removed 4 bases from V and 7 bases from J; junction bases left unmatched: 5. Germline CDR1 reads SGHRS; CDR2 reads YFSETQ. For the CDR3, the DNA is TGCGCCAGCAGCCCCGGGACAGGGATTGAAAAACTGTTTTTT. Amino acid sequence: CASSPGTGIEKLFF. The full variable domain, rest sourced from reference TRBV5-1 and TRBJ1-4, is KAGVTQTPRYLIKTRGQQVTLSCSPISGHRSVSWYQQTPGQGLQFLFEYFSETQRNKGNFPGRFSGRQFSNSRSEMNVSTLELGDSALYLCASSPGTGIEKLFFGSGTQLSVL.

V gene TRBV28 combines with J gene TRBJ2-1, with TRBD1 matching 7 bases. Germline V gene data show CDR1 as MDHEN and CDR2 as SYDVKM. The length of the CDR3 is 15 residues. V was clipped by 3 bases and J by 4 bases; unmatched bases: 6. CDR3 loop: CASSLGGQAYNEQFF. As DNA, the CDR3 is TGTGCCAGCAGTTTGGGTGGACAGGCTTACAATGAGCAGTTCTTC.

The genes are TRBV5-8 and TRBJ1-6; 10 bases map to TRBD1. V dropped 4 bases and J dropped 9; count of bases not matched to a gene: 13. Germline V gives CDR1 SGHTS, CDR2 YDEGEE. The CDR3 is 17 amino acids. Here the CDR3 reads CASSPGQGRRTGSPLHF. CDR3 sequence (DNA): TGTGCCAGCAGCCCGGGACAGGGGAGAAGAACTGGTTCACCCCTCCACTTT.

This chain joins TRBV6-4 and TRBJ2-3; TRBD2 matches 8 bases. The CDR3 covers 16 residues. CDR1 is MRHNA and CDR2 is SNTAGT in the germline V gene. With 0 bases clipped from V and 4 bases from J, the junction kept 6 bases outside the gene matches. The CDR3 DNA is TGTGCCAGCAGTGACTCGAAGGGCGGGGGGCCAGATACGCAGTATTTT. Encoded protein: CASSDSKGGGPDTQYF.

V is TRBV4-3 and J is TRBJ1-5, with D perhaps matching TRBD1 (6 bases). The CDR3 sequence is 13 residues long. Germline CDR1 LGHNA, CDR2 YSLEER. Between the trimmed V and J ends, which lost 3 bases and 5 bases, there was a span of 8 bases. The CDR3 protein is CASSQRQDQPQHF. The CDR3 DNA sequence: TGCGCCAGCAGCCAGAGACAGGATCAGCCCCAGCATTTT.

The V and J genes are TRBV7-2 and TRBJ2-2, with 11 bases aligning to TRBD1. This CDR3 comprises 16 residues. Looked up from germline, CDR1 is SGHTA and CDR2 is FQGNSA. The junction had 5 bases not matched to a gene; V was cut back by 4 bases and J by 4 bases. CDR3 coding DNA: TGTGCCAGCAGCTGGGGACAGGGGGTGGGCACCGGGGAGCTGTTTTTT. It specifies CASSWGQGVGTGELFF.

This chain links TRBV5-1 with TRBJ2-7, with 7 bases that match TRBD1. Germline loops: CDR1 SGHRS, CDR2 YFSETQ. V shed 0 bases, J shed 6 bases, and the junction held 9 bases outside the gene matches. The CDR3 is 15 amino acids. For the CDR3, the DNA is TGCGCCAGCAGCTTGGGGGGGTGGACAGGAGGCGAGCAGTACTTC. Amino acids: CASSLGGWTGGEQYF.

The genes are TRBV5-1 and TRBJ2-5; 9 bases align to TRBD2. The ends lost 4 bases at V and 4 bases at J; junction bases unmatched: 11. Per the germline V gene, CDR1 is SGHRS and CDR2 is YFSETQ. The CDR3 is made up of 16 amino acids. DNA for the CDR3: TGCGCCAGCAGCACCGGGGGACTAGCACAGGGAGAGACCCAGTACTTC. Translating gives CASSTGGLAQGETQYF.

The chain combines TRBV10-3 with TRBJ2-3; the match to TRBD2 covers 13 bases. The germline CDR1 and CDR2 sequences are ENHRY and SYGVKD. V shed 3 bases, J shed 1 base, and the junction held 10 bases outside the gene matches. The CDR3 contains 19 residues. The CDR3 sequence: CAISDGGLAGVTGTDTQYF. The CDR3 nucleotides read TGTGCCATCAGTGACGGTGGACTAGCGGGGGTAACCGGCACAGATACGCAGTATTTT.

V is TRBV7-9 and J is TRBJ1-2; D call uncertain. This CDR3 is built from 16 residues. The germline V gene encodes CDR1 SEHNR and CDR2 FQNEAQ (reference sequence). Trimming pared 3 bases from V and 4 bases from J, leaving 18 bases between. This CDR3 is CASSFTETDNRYGYTF. The CDR3 DNA sequence: TGTGCCAGCAGCTTTACAGAAACCGACAATCGCTATGGCTACACCTTC.